Presented here are 26 T cell receptor beta chains from one specimen sequenced in a study of blood T cell repertoires in COVID-19. Clones were sequenced by immunoSEQ multiplex PCR, and TCRdb holds only the in-frame ones, with some missing. The table records about 200,000 clones, 70% to 85% of them present only once. The sample comprised peripheral blood. All receptors derive from a human donor with acute or convalescent COVID-19. The donor label of this sample is uncertain.

The rearrangement joins TRBV7-6 to TRBJ2-6; 12 nucleotides match TRBD2. Per the germline V gene, CDR1 is SGHVS and CDR2 is FNYEAQ. Trimming at V came to 7 bases and at J to 0 bases, leaving 10 bases not matched to a gene. CDR3 size: 19 residues. The CDR3 region is CASTRLAGVSISGANVLTF. The CDR3 DNA sequence: TGTGCCAGCACCCGACTAGCGGGAGTCTCAATCTCTGGGGCCAACGTCCTGACTTTC.

The V and J genes are TRBV6-5 and TRBJ2-7, with 8 bases fitting TRBD2. V lost 5 bases and J lost 3; bases outside the gene matches: 3. This CDR3 contains 13 residues. The germline CDR1 and CDR2 sequences are MNHEY and SVGAGI. The CDR3 DNA sequence: TGTGCCAGCAGTCGGGGGGGAAACTACGAGCAGTACTTC. Its protein is CASSRGGNYEQYF.

This clone was seen once. The rearrangement uses TRBV9 and TRBJ1-4; weak D call: TRBD1 (5 bases). This CDR3 is 16 amino acids long. Germline CDR1 and CDR2: SGDLS and YYNGEE. Trimming pared 4 bases from V and 9 bases from J, leaving 22 bases between. The CDR3, as DNA: TGTGCCAGCAGCCCAACAATGGGGCTCCTCTCTCAAAAACTGTTTTTT. It encodes CASSPTMGLLSQKLFF.

This clone was recorded only once. The junction departs from germline at one end; a sequencing error may be responsible. The chain is built from TRBV9 and TRBJ2-3, with 7 positions matching TRBD1. The CDR3 is 12 amino acids. Germline values: CDR1 SGDLS, CDR2 YYNGEE. The CDR3 loop is CASSSQTDRPHF. The CDR3 region has the DNA TGTGCCAGCAGCTCACAGACGGACAGGCCGCATTTT.

The V and J genes are TRBV5-1 and TRBJ2-1; TRBD2 aligns across 9 bases. V lost 0 bases and J lost 6; bases outside the gene matches: 7. This CDR3 contains 16 residues. CDR1 and CDR2 (germline): SGHRS, YFSETQ. The CDR3 DNA reads as TGCGCCAGCAGCTTGGTAGCGGGAGTGGGAGTCAATGAGCAGTTCTTC. It translates to CASSLVAGVGVNEQFF.

V usage is TRBV7-2 and J usage is TRBJ2-7; possibly TRBD2 for D (6 bases). Germline CDR1 and CDR2: SGHTA and FQGNSA. The ends were cut back, 1 base at V and 5 bases at J, with 15 bases in the middle. The CDR3 loop spans 15 amino acids. CDR3 in amino acids: CASSLGVAARNEQYF. The CDR3 nucleotides read TGTGCCAGCAGCTTAGGAGTAGCGGCGCGCAACGAGCAGTACTTC.

V gene TRBV20-1 combines with J gene TRBJ2-1; 10 nucleotides align to TRBD2. Germline V gene lookup returns CDR1 DFQATT and CDR2 SNEGSKA (reference sequence). V lost 3 bases, J lost 11 bases, and 4 bases stayed unmatched. This CDR3 is 12 amino acids long. The CDR3 coding sequence is TGCAGTGCTAGTACTAGCGGGACCAAGCAGTTCTTC. Translating it yields CSASTSGTKQFF.

The chain employs TRBV2 and TRBJ1-3; D call uncertain. Trimming left V 5 bases short and J 2 bases short, with 10 bases between. The CDR3 loop spans 14 amino acids. CDR1 and CDR2 (germline): SNHLY, FYNNEI. CDR3 in DNA: TGTGCCAGCAGTATCACAGTAACTGGAAACACCATATATTTT. It translates to CASSITVTGNTIYF. Using reference TRBV2 and TRBJ1-3 for the parts outside the CDR3, the full variable domain is EPEVTQTPSHQVTQMGQEVILRCVPISNHLYFYWYRQILGQKVEFLVSFYNNEISEKSEIFDDQFSVERPDGSNFTLKIRSTKLEDSAMYFCASSITVTGNTIYFGEGSWLTVV.

This chain connects TRBV19 to TRBJ1-6; the match to TRBD1 covers 7 bases. Germline V lookup: CDR1 LNHDA, CDR2 SQIVND (reference sequence). The CDR3 is 14 residues long. V gave up 4 bases and J gave up 9 bases; unmatched junction bases: 6. The CDR3 DNA follows: TGTGCCAGTAGTACCACAGGGGATTCTTCACCCCTCCACTTT. Protein sequence: CASSTTGDSSPLHF.

The chain uses TRBV2 and TRBJ1-4; D not resolved. Germline CDR1 is SNHLY and CDR2 is FYNNEI. With 2 bases removed from V and 0 bases from J, the gap between germline ends came to 16 bases. The CDR3 spans 18 residues. DNA of the CDR3: TGTGCCAGCAGTGAATGGCCCCCGGGGAGCTCAACTAATGAAAAACTGTTTTTT. As protein: CASSEWPPGSSTNEKLFF.

The rearrangement links TRBV6-5 to TRBJ2-1, with 9 bases lining up with TRBD2. The ends lost 2 bases at V and 4 bases at J; junction bases unmatched: 3. The V gene's germline CDR1 is MNHEY and CDR2 SVGAGI. This CDR3 has 15 residues. The CDR3 region is CASSYPAGGYNEQFF. As DNA, the CDR3 is TGTGCCAGCAGTTACCCTGCGGGAGGGTACAATGAGCAGTTCTTC.

This sequence joins TRBV19 and TRBJ2-2, with 9 positions matching TRBD1. The V and J ends lost 2 bases and 1 base, in that order; junction bases with no gene match: 8. Germline V lookup: CDR1 LNHDA, CDR2 SQIVND (reference sequence). The CDR3 spans 18 residues. The CDR3 protein is CASSIRSPGQGNTGELFF. The CDR3 DNA reads as TGTGCCAGTAGTATAAGATCCCCGGGACAGGGGAACACCGGGGAGCTGTTTTTT.

The chain has TRBV7-6 and TRBJ1-2; 7 positions agree with TRBD1. CDR1 SGHVS and CDR2 FNYEAQ come from the germline V gene. This CDR3 has 13 residues. The J segment lost 4 bases and the V segment lost 5 bases, leaving 4 bases of the junction unmatched. The CDR3 loop reads CASSLGTAYGYTF. The CDR3, as DNA: TGTGCCAGCAGCCTAGGGACAGCCTATGGCTACACCTTC.

Turning to this clone: The junction departs from germline at one end; a sequencing error may be responsible. The chain couples TRBV5-1 to TRBJ1-1; D remains ambiguous. Germline CDR1 is SGHRS and CDR2 is YFSETQ. This CDR3 is built from 14 residues. The CDR3 sequence: CASSLGTTNTEAFF. CDR3 coding DNA: TGCGCCAGCAGTTTGGGTACAACGAACACTGAAGCTTTCTTT.

This sequence joins TRBV24-1 and TRBJ2-2, with a possible D match to TRBD1 (5 bases). Deletions cut 4 bases from V and 4 bases from J, with 12 bases between. From germline, CDR1 is KGHDR and CDR2 SFDVKD. This CDR3 comprises 15 residues. This CDR3 reads CATSDPRGTTGELFF. The CDR3 DNA follows: TGTGCCACCAGTGACCCTAGGGGAACCACCGGGGAGCTGTTTTTT.

This clone was found once. The genes are TRBV18 and TRBJ2-1, with 8 bases identical to TRBD2. J was trimmed by 0 bases and V by 5 bases; bases with no gene match: 18. The CDR3 length is 20 residues. The germline gives CDR1 KGHSH, CDR2 LQKENI. CDR3: CASSRRDSGKVSASYNEQFF. CDR3 bases: TGTGCCAGCTCAAGGAGAGATAGCGGGAAAGTCTCGGCCTCCTACAATGAGCAGTTCTTC.

This clone was recorded a few times. Sequence at one end of the junction differs from germline and may be a read error. V usage is TRBV2 and J usage is TRBJ1-6; D unresolved. The length of the CDR3 is 15 residues. CDR1 and CDR2 from the germline V gene are SNHLY and FYNNEI. This CDR3 is CASREVGQLNSPLHF. CDR3 nucleotide sequence: TGTGCCAGCAGAGAAGTTGGGCAGCTTAATTCACCCCTCCACTTT.

The chain carries TRBV14 and TRBJ2-7; 13 bases align to TRBD2. The germline gives CDR1 SGHDN, CDR2 FVKESK. The CDR3 consists of 15 residues. The J segment lost 9 bases and the V segment lost 6 bases, leaving 11 bases of the junction unmatched. The chain's CDR3 is CASSILGLAGEAQYF. CDR3 nucleotide sequence: TGTGCCAGCAGTATTCTAGGACTAGCGGGGGAAGCGCAGTACTTC.

The gene calls are TRBV5-4 and TRBJ1-2; tentative D call: TRBD1 (5 bases). Germline CDR1 SGHNT, CDR2 YYREEE (reference sequence). This CDR3 region has 14 residues. V was shortened by 3 bases and J by 5 bases, with 14 bases between the two germline ends. The CDR3 DNA is TGTGCCAGCAGCTCAAATGGGGCGGTATATGGCTACACCTTC. Amino acid sequence: CASSSNGAVYGYTF.

This chain uses TRBV7-2 with TRBJ1-2; a possible D gene is TRBD1 (6 bases). Germline V gene lookup returns CDR1 SGHTA and CDR2 FQGNSA. The CDR3 contains 13 residues. V lost 7 bases to trimming and J lost 3 bases, with 12 bases between them. In nucleotides, the CDR3 is TGTGCCAGCACCTCCTACAGGGACTATGGCTACACCTTC. Translated: CASTSYRDYGYTF.

As to this clone: Within the sample, other DNA sequences also encode this same CDR3. This chain connects TRBV19 to TRBJ2-7, with 8 bases aligning to TRBD1. This CDR3 has 15 amino acids. Looked up from germline, CDR1 is LNHDA and CDR2 is SQIVND (reference sequence). V was clipped by 4 bases and J by 0 bases; unmatched bases: 5. The CDR3 coding sequence is TGTGCCAGTAGTACAGGACAGGGCGGCTCCTACGAGCAGTACTTC. Encoded protein: CASSTGQGGSYEQYF.

This chain connects TRBV5-1 to TRBJ2-5; 7 bases are a match to TRBD1. Germline-derived CDR1 and CDR2 are SGHRS and YFSETQ. J lost 5 bases, V lost 0 bases, and 7 bases had no gene match. The CDR3 consists of 15 residues. As DNA, the CDR3 is TGCGCCAGCAGCTTGGGGACAGGCCTTGGGGAGACCCAGTACTTC. Encoded protein: CASSLGTGLGETQYF.

This clone turned up a few times. This chain joins TRBV6-6 and TRBJ1-2; D unresolved. The CDR3 runs to 12 residues. V dropped 5 bases and J dropped 5 bases, with 9 bases sitting between them. Germline CDR1 reads MNHNY; CDR2 reads SVGAGI (reference sequence). The CDR3, as DNA: TGTGCCAGCAGTCTTCAGGCGTATGGCTACACCTTC. Its protein is CASSLQAYGYTF.

This clone has just a few counts. V is TRBV19 and J is TRBJ2-7; D is unclear. CDR1 and CDR2 (germline): LNHDA, SQIVND (reference sequence). The CDR3 has 15 amino acids. The V gene lost 0 bases and the J gene lost 0 bases, with 9 bases spanning the gap. The CDR3 DNA is TGTGCCAGTAGTATAGAGCACTCCGGCTCCTACGAGCAGTACTTC. Translating it yields CASSIEHSGSYEQYF.

The chain links TRBV29-1 to TRBJ2-7, with 9 bases aligning to TRBD2. The J segment lost 7 bases and the V segment lost 6 bases, leaving 7 bases of the junction unmatched. The CDR3 runs to 12 residues. Per germline, CDR1 SQVTM and CDR2 ANQGSEA. The CDR3 nucleotides read TGCAGCGTCGGCGGGAGGGACTTGGAGCAGTACTTC. It codes for CSVGGRDLEQYF.

The chain carries TRBV19 and TRBJ1-5; a weak D match, TRBD1 (6 bases). The CDR3 consists of 14 residues. Germline V lookup: CDR1 LNHDA, CDR2 SQIVND (reference sequence). Trimming pared 7 bases from V and 9 bases from J, leaving 19 bases between. As DNA, the CDR3 is TGTGCCAGTACCACGACAGGAACGATTTCGCCCCAGCATTTT. This codes for CASTTTGTISPQHF.